What follows are 29 T cell receptor beta chains derived from one specimen sequenced in a study of beta chain features in type 1 diabetes. These receptors have no identified antigens. Findings of the study overall: In every one of the four CD4+ subsets, TCRB CDR3s were moderately but significantly shorter in Type 1 diabetes patients.

Every isolated RNA sample was fully reverse transcribed, so sequencing captured expressed TCRB transcripts. Profiling relied on immunoSEQ multiplex PCR, and the TCRdb table lists in-frame clones only, not all of them. This sample has hundreds of thousands of clones, with over 12% found just once. Sequenced material: naive CD4+ T cells from blood. These receptors came from a man younger than 35 with type 1 diabetes.

The chain has TRBV6-5 and TRBJ2-7, with D possibly being TRBD1 (5 bases). Trimming removed 6 bases from V and 8 bases from J, with 14 bases in between. CDR1 and CDR2 (germline): MNHEY, SVGAGI. This CDR3 is 12 amino acids long. The CDR3 is CASSSGAGKQYF. CDR3 DNA sequence: TGTGCCAGCAGCTCCGGAGCAGGGAAGCAGTACTTC.

The chain recombines TRBV25-1 with TRBJ2-5; D perhaps matches TRBD1 (6 bases). Germline CDR1 and CDR2: MGHDK and SYGVNS. With 5 bases removed from V and 1 base from J, the gap between germline ends came to 11 bases. CDR3 size: 14 residues. The CDR3: CASSQTQGQETQYF. Written as DNA, the CDR3 is TGTGCCAGCAGTCAAACACAGGGCCAAGAGACCCAGTACTTC.

The chain carries TRBV10-3 and TRBJ2-3; 12 nucleotides align to TRBD2. The CDR3 consists of 17 residues. With 4 bases clipped from V and 2 bases from J, the junction kept 7 bases outside the gene matches. Germline CDR1 is ENHRY and CDR2 is SYGVKD. DNA of the CDR3: TGTGCCATCAGTGGGTCACTAGCGGGAGGTATCACAGATACGCAGTATTTT. Its translation: CAISGSLAGGITDTQYF.

This chain joins TRBV30 and TRBJ2-5; D is tentatively TRBD1 or TRBD2 (7 bases each). CDR3 length: 14 amino acids. Germline CDR1 is GTSNPN and CDR2 is SVGIG (reference sequence). V lost 0 bases, J lost 4 bases, and 12 bases lay in between. CDR3 amino acids: CAWSVAGGGETQYF. CDR3 bases: TGTGCCTGGAGTGTAGCAGGGGGGGGAGAGACCCAGTACTTC. Combining the CDR3 with reference TRBV30 and TRBJ2-5 gives the whole variable domain SQTIHQWPATLVQPVGSPLSLECTVEGTSNPNLYWYRQAAGRGLQLLFYSVGIGQISSEVPQNLSASRPQDRQFILSSKKLLLSDSGFYLCAWSVAGGGETQYFGPGTRLLVL.

This clone has a handful of counts. As DNA, the CDR3 is TGTGCCAGCAGCCATGGACAGGGGGATAATCAGCCCCAGCATTTT. This encodes CASSHGQGDNQPQHF. The genes are TRBV5-4 and TRBJ1-5; TRBD1 matches at 10 bases. The germline gives CDR1 SGHNT, CDR2 YYREEE (reference sequence). CDR3 size: 15 residues. With 4 bases clipped from V and 4 bases from J, the junction kept 5 bases outside the gene matches.

The V and J genes are TRBV7-6 and TRBJ2-7; 7 nucleotides line up with TRBD1. Germline trimming cut 5 bases from V and 2 bases from J; bases unmatched to any gene: 3. Germline loops: CDR1 SGHVS, CDR2 FNYEAQ. The CDR3 has 13 amino acids. The CDR3 DNA is TGTGCCAGCAGCAAGGGGGCTGCCTACGAGCAGTACTTC. It translates to CASSKGAAYEQYF.

The V and J genes are TRBV15 and TRBJ2-1; 8 nucleotides match TRBD2. The CDR3 length is 16 residues. Germline CDR1 and CDR2: LNHNV and YYDKDF (reference sequence). With 1 base clipped from V and 0 bases from J, the junction kept 2 bases outside the gene matches. The CDR3 region has the DNA TGTGCCACCAGCAGAGGACTAGCGAGCTCCTACAATGAGCAGTTCTTC. Its protein product is CATSRGLASSYNEQFF. Based on the CDR3 plus reference TRBV15 and TRBJ2-1, the full variable domain is DAMVIQNPRYQVTQFGKPVTLSCSQTLNHNVMYWYQQKSSQAPKLLFHYYDKDFNNEADTPDNFQSRRPNTSFCFLDIRSPGLGDTAMYLCATSRGLASSYNEQFFGPGTRLTVL.

This clone was recorded a few times. The same CDR3 also results from other DNA sequences found in this sample. The chain links TRBV30 to TRBJ2-5, with D maybe TRBD1 (5 bases). Germline V lookup: CDR1 GTSNPN, CDR2 SVGIG (reference sequence). Trimming left V 2 bases short and J 4 bases short, with 8 bases between. CDR3 length: 12 amino acids. DNA for the CDR3: TGTGCCTGGAGTCCTCAGGGAGAGACCCAGTACTTC. The encoded protein is CAWSPQGETQYF.

This sequence joins TRBV5-1 and TRBJ2-1; 8 bases are a match to TRBD2. CDR1 is SGHRS and CDR2 is YFSETQ in the germline V gene. V gave up 1 base and J gave up 5 bases; unmatched junction bases: 5. This CDR3 comprises 15 residues. The CDR3 DNA reads as TGCGCCAGCAGCTTGAGCGGGAGCGTTAACAATGAGCAGTTCTTC. Its protein is CASSLSGSVNNEQFF.

The genes are TRBV30 and TRBJ2-1; D assignment may be TRBD1 or TRBD2 (5 bases each). Germline CDR1 is GTSNPN and CDR2 is SVGIG (reference sequence). This CDR3 region has 12 residues. V was trimmed by 8 bases and J by 8 bases, leaving 16 bases between them. In DNA form, the CDR3 reads TGTGCCAGTGGCAGGGAGTTGGATGAGCAGTTCTTC. This encodes CASGRELDEQFF.

This clone was detected a few times. This rearrangement joins TRBV6-5 to TRBJ2-1; D may be TRBD1 or TRBD2 (5 bases each). V lost 7 bases, J lost 2 bases, and 9 bases lay in between. The CDR3 runs to 13 residues. Germline V gene lookup returns CDR1 MNHEY and CDR2 SVGAGI. CDR3 sequence reads: CASTLGPYNEQFF. In nucleotides, the CDR3 is TGTGCCAGCACTCTGGGACCCTACAATGAGCAGTTCTTC.

This sequence joins TRBV6-5 and TRBJ2-3; D may be TRBD2 (6 bases). The CDR3 has 14 residues. The V gene lost 5 bases and the J gene lost 6 bases, with 15 bases spanning the gap. Germline V gene sequence: CDR1 MNHEY, CDR2 SVGAGI. CDR3 protein: CASSPGLNFDTQYF. CDR3 DNA sequence: TGTGCCAGCAGTCCGGGACTCAACTTTGATACGCAGTATTTT.

The CDR3 DNA reads as TGTGCCAGCAGCCAGGCTGGGGGGTTGGAGGAGACCCAGTACTTC. Translated: CASSQAGGLEETQYF. The chain combines TRBV11-1 with TRBJ2-5; D is possibly TRBD2 (6 bases). Germline V gene sequence: CDR1 SGHAT, CDR2 FQDESV (reference sequence). This CDR3 has 15 residues. V was shortened by 5 bases and J by 5 bases, with 18 bases between the two germline ends.

This clone was detected only a few times. The J gene is TRBJ1-5, the V gene TRBV9; no definite D call. Germline V gives CDR1 SGDLS, CDR2 YYNGEE. The V end was cut by 3 bases, the J end by 6 bases, with 16 bases between. This CDR3 is 15 amino acids long. CDR3: CASSETGENVQPQHF. The CDR3 nucleotides are TGTGCCAGCAGCGAAACGGGAGAGAACGTTCAGCCCCAGCATTTT. The full variable domain, its missing parts supplied by reference TRBV9 and TRBJ1-5, is DSGVTQTPKHLITATGQRVTLRCSPRSGDLSVYWYQQSLDQGLQFLIQYYNGEERAKGNILERFSAQQFPDLHSELNLSSLELGDSALYFCASSETGENVQPQHFGDGTRLSIL.

This clone occurred a few times. At the DNA level, this CDR3 is encoded by other sequences in the same sample as well. V and J are TRBV7-2 and TRBJ1-1; TRBD1 agrees at 7 bases. J lost 0 bases, V lost 4 bases, and 2 bases had no gene match. In germline, CDR1 is SGHTA, CDR2 FQGNSA. The CDR3 spans 14 residues. CDR3: CASSSGTVNTEAFF. CDR3 nucleotide sequence: TGTGCCAGCAGCTCCGGGACAGTGAACACTGAAGCTTTCTTT.

The gene calls are TRBV11-1 and TRBJ2-1; 9 bases match TRBD2. The CDR3 spans 14 residues. Germline V lookup: CDR1 SGHAT, CDR2 FQDESV (reference sequence). V lost 6 bases, J lost 4 bases, and 4 bases stayed unmatched. The CDR3 DNA reads as TGTGCCAGCAGGGGGACTAGCTTGTACAATGAGCAGTTCTTC. This encodes CASRGTSLYNEQFF.

V gene TRBV28 combines with J gene TRBJ2-7, with D maybe TRBD1 (6 bases). In germline, CDR1 is MDHEN, CDR2 SYDVKM. The CDR3 is 13 residues long. Trimming pared 7 bases from V and 2 bases from J, leaving 12 bases between. DNA for the CDR3: TGTGCCAGCATAGGGACAAAGACCTACGAGCAGTACTTC. Translation: CASIGTKTYEQYF.

Here the CDR3 DNA reads TGTGCCAGCAGCTTAGTGGCGGGCTCCTACAATGAGCAGTTCTTC. Amino acid sequence: CASSLVAGSYNEQFF. The chain recombines TRBV7-2 with TRBJ2-1, with a tentative D call TRBD2 (5 bases). Germline CDR1 is SGHTA and CDR2 is FQGNSA. This CDR3 spans 15 amino acids. Trimming stripped 1 base from V and 0 bases from J, with 7 bases between. The variable domain in full, with the rest retrieved from reference TRBV7-2 and TRBJ2-1, is GAGVSQSPSNKVTEKGKDVELRCDPISGHTALYWYRQSLGQGLEFLIYFQGNSAPDKSGLPSDRFSAERTGGSVSTLTIQRTQQEDSAVYLCASSLVAGSYNEQFFGPGTRLTVL.

This clone was picked up a small number of times. The J gene is TRBJ2-1, the V gene TRBV30; D might be TRBD1 (5 bases). The CDR3 runs 12 residues. The germline V gene encodes CDR1 GTSNPN and CDR2 SVGIG (reference sequence). Trimming removed 8 bases at V and 5 bases at J, with 13 bases between. The CDR3 loop is CAATGRDNEQFF. The CDR3 DNA reads TGTGCCGCCACCGGCAGGGACAATGAGCAGTTCTTC.

In its sample, this clone was seen a few times. The CDR3 sequence is CVPRASGSGAYNEQFF. Here the CDR3 DNA reads TGTGTCCCCCGTGCTAGCGGGAGCGGCGCCTACAATGAGCAGTTCTTC. This sequence joins TRBV21-1 and TRBJ2-1; the tabulated D call, TRBD2, remains unverified against the DNA. TRBV21-1 is a pseudogene locus. The CDR3 extends over 16 amino acids.

V and J are TRBV29-1 and TRBJ2-7, with 10 bases fitting TRBD1. The CDR3 covers 15 residues. Germline CDR1 is SQVTM and CDR2 is ANQGSEA. V lost 6 bases to trimming and J lost 3 bases; unmatched junction nucleotides: 11. The CDR3 protein is CSVERLGTGDYEQYF. The CDR3 DNA reads as TGCAGCGTGGAGCGCCTCGGGACAGGGGACTACGAGCAGTACTTC.

In this sample, this clone turned up a few times. The chain employs TRBV5-4 and TRBJ2-5, with TRBD2 as a possible D gene (5 bases). The germline CDR1 and CDR2 sequences are SGHNT and YYREEE (reference sequence). V lost 2 bases, J lost 2 bases, and 10 bases lay in between. CDR3 length: 14 residues. In DNA, the CDR3 is TGTGCCAGCAGCTTCGGACTCGAGCAAGAGACCCAGTACTTC. This translates into CASSFGLEQETQYF.

This clone has just a few counts. As DNA, the CDR3 is TGTGCCAGCAGCTTAGCCTTCTCCTACGAGCAGTACTTC. Protein: CASSLAFSYEQYF. V is TRBV7-2 and J is TRBJ2-7; D is ambiguous. The CDR3 sequence is 13 residues long. Trimming pared 0 bases from V and 0 bases from J, leaving 3 bases between. The germline V gene encodes CDR1 SGHTA and CDR2 FQGNSA.

Points on this clone: This sample also contains other DNA sequences that code for the same CDR3. The chain carries TRBV28 and TRBJ1-2; the D gene is possibly TRBD1 (5 bases). The V end lost 6 bases, the J end lost 1 base, and 9 bases lay between the germline ends. The CDR3 runs to 13 residues. Germline V gene data show CDR1 as MDHEN and CDR2 as SYDVKM. CDR3 in DNA: TGTGCCAGCAGCTTGACAGATAACTATGGCTACACCTTC. This encodes CASSLTDNYGYTF.

This clone was counted between two and nine times. The rearrangement links TRBV9 to TRBJ2-7, with D perhaps TRBD2 (6 bases). CDR1 is SGDLS and CDR2 is YYNGEE in the germline V gene. The V end was cut by 4 bases, the J end by 2 bases, with 13 bases between. The CDR3 is made up of 14 amino acids. CDR3 DNA sequence: TGTGCCAGCAGCTCCGGGACTTCTACCTACGAGCAGTACTTC. Translating gives CASSSGTSTYEQYF. The full variable domain, completed using reference TRBV9 and TRBJ2-7, is DSGVTQTPKHLITATGQRVTLRCSPRSGDLSVYWYQQSLDQGLQFLIQYYNGEERAKGNILERFSAQQFPDLHSELNLSSLELGDSALYFCASSSGTSTYEQYFGPGTRLTVT.

This clone was recorded a few times. J is TRBJ2-5 and V is TRBV4-2; D possibly corresponds to TRBD2 (6 bases). The CDR3 is 14 residues long. Trimming took 2 bases from V and 5 from J, leaving 12 bases between them. Germline V gives CDR1 LGHNA, CDR2 YNFKEQ. Here the CDR3 DNA reads TGTGCCAGCAGCCAATCCGGGGGTGGGGAGACCCAGTACTTC. Protein sequence: CASSQSGGGETQYF.

This clone was seen a handful of times. The rearrangement joins TRBV29-1 to TRBJ2-1; 7 nucleotides match TRBD2. Germline values: CDR1 SQVTM, CDR2 ANQGSEA. With V trimmed by 6 bases and J by 6 bases, 11 bases remained unmatched. This CDR3 comprises 14 residues. The CDR3 region is CSVSGRERSNEQFF. DNA for the CDR3: TGCAGCGTCAGTGGGCGGGAGAGGTCCAATGAGCAGTTCTTC.

DNA of the CDR3: TGTGCCAGCTCACCGGGACAGGGTCCCAATGAAAAACTGTTTTTT. This translates into CASSPGQGPNEKLFF. The gene calls are TRBV18 and TRBJ1-4, with TRBD1 identical over 9 bases. Trimming cost V 3 bases and J 5 bases; bases outside gene matches: 4. Germline V lookup: CDR1 KGHSH, CDR2 LQKENI. The CDR3 extends over 15 amino acids.

This clone came up a few times. The V call is TRBV29-1, the J call TRBJ1-4; D remains unclear. Germline CDR1 and CDR2: SQVTM and ANQGSEA. CDR3 size: 12 residues. With 7 bases removed from V and 8 bases from J, the gap between germline ends came to 14 bases. CDR3 residues: CSASTWEEKLFF. The CDR3 region has the DNA TGCAGCGCCTCCACGTGGGAAGAAAAACTGTTTTTT.